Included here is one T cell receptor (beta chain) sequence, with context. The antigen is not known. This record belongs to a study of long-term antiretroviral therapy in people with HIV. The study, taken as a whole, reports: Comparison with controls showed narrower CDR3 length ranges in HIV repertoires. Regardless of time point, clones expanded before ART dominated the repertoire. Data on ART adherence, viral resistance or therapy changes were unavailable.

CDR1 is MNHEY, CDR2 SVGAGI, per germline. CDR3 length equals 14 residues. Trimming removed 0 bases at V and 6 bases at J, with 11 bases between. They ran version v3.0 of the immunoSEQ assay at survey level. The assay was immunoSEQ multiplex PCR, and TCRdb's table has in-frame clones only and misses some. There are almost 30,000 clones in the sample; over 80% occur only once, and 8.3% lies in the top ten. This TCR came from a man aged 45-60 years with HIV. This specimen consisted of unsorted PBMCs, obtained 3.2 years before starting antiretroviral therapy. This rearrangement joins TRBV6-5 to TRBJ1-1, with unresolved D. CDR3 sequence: CASSYSNWAAEAFF. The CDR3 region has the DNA TGTGCCAGCAGTTACTCGAATTGGGCGGCTGAAGCTTTCTTT.